These 18 T cell receptor beta chains share one sample of origin, sequenced in a study of OX40 agonist ivuxolimab in advanced cancers. Produced via immunoSEQ multiplex PCR; TCRdb's table is partial and in-frame only. The data show almost 65,000 clones, roughly four fifths seen once. The material sequenced was CD4+ or CD8+ T cells sorted from blood, taken in a trial of the OX40 agonist ivuxolimab. Receptors were obtained from an adult with an advanced solid tumor such as melanoma, head and neck, liver or kidney cancer.

This clone was seen a handful of times. The chain links TRBV30 to TRBJ1-1, with D maybe TRBD1 (5 bases). The CDR3 totals 13 residues. Trimming left V 8 bases short and J 5 bases short, with 18 bases between. Germline V CDR1 and CDR2: GTSNPN, SVGIG (reference sequence). In DNA, the CDR3 is TGTGCCCAGGCAGAGGGGTTAGAAACTGAAGCTTTCTTT. Protein product: CAQAEGLETEAFF.

The rearrangement uses TRBV7-8 and TRBJ1-1; D unresolved. The length of the CDR3 is 13 residues. The ends were cut back, 1 base at V and 7 bases at J, with 10 bases in the middle. Germline lookup yields CDR1 SGHVS and CDR2 FQNEAQ. CDR3 in amino acids: CASSLVGYSEAFF. For the CDR3, the DNA is TGTGCCAGCAGCTTAGTGGGTTACAGTGAAGCTTTCTTT. Using reference TRBV7-8 and TRBJ1-1 for the parts outside the CDR3, the full variable domain is GAGVSQSPRYKVAKRGQDVALRCDPISGHVSLFWYQQALGQGPEFLTYFQNEAQLDKSGLPSDRFFAERPEGSVSTLKIQRTQQEDSAVYLCASSLVGYSEAFFGQGTRLTVV.

The chain couples TRBV7-9 to TRBJ2-3; D is unresolved. Germline-derived CDR1 and CDR2 are SEHNR and FQNEAQ (reference sequence). The CDR3 has 14 amino acids. Trimming cost V 4 bases and J 1 base, with 9 bases left between them. CDR3 amino acids: CASSSAFGTDTQYF. As DNA, the CDR3 is TGTGCCAGCAGCTCCGCCTTTGGCACAGATACGCAGTATTTT.

This clone was counted a single time. This chain joins TRBV5-6 and TRBJ1-6, with TRBD1 matching 10 bases. V was pared by 4 bases and J by 8 bases, with 3 bases of the junction left unmatched. The CDR3 length is 14 residues. Germline values: CDR1 SGHDT, CDR2 YYEEEE. This CDR3 is CASSLGQGDSPLHF. The CDR3 coding sequence is TGTGCCAGCAGCCTAGGACAGGGGGATTCACCCCTCCACTTT.

This chain connects TRBV13 to TRBJ1-3; D gene ambiguous. Deletions cut 5 bases from V and 4 bases from J, with 6 bases between. The CDR3 runs to 12 residues. Germline V gene lookup returns CDR1 PRHDT and CDR2 FYEKMQ (reference sequence). For the CDR3, the DNA is TGTGCCAGCAGCCTGGAAGGAAACACCATATATTTT. Its translation is CASSLEGNTIYF.

The rearrangement links TRBV11-2 to TRBJ1-1, with D perhaps TRBD1 (5 bases). This CDR3 is 13 amino acids long. Deletions cut 3 bases from V and 3 bases from J, with 8 bases between. Germline V gene data show CDR1 as SGHAT and CDR2 as FQNNGV. The CDR3 loop is CASSLGPYTEAFF. The CDR3 bases are TGTGCCAGCAGCTTGGGGCCCTACACTGAAGCTTTCTTT.

V and J are TRBV14 and TRBJ2-3, with D perhaps matching TRBD1 (6 bases). This CDR3 region has 15 residues. V lost 0 bases to trimming and J lost 4 bases, with 11 bases between them. Germline V gives CDR1 SGHDN, CDR2 FVKESK. The CDR3 protein is CASSQEFRGADTQYF. DNA for the CDR3: TGTGCCAGCAGCCAAGAATTCAGGGGTGCAGATACGCAGTATTTT.

This rearrangement joins TRBV18 to TRBJ1-5; D is unclear. Trimming took 3 bases from V and 1 from J, leaving 4 bases between them. CDR1 KGHSH and CDR2 LQKENI come from the germline V gene. This CDR3 comprises 13 residues. The CDR3 nucleotides are TGTGCCAGCTCACCTCCGAGCAATCAGCCCCAGCATTTT. Translated, it gives CASSPPSNQPQHF.

This sequence joins TRBV10-3 and TRBJ2-1; D is perhaps TRBD2 (6 bases). V was pared by 2 bases and J by 8 bases, with 10 bases between. Germline CDR1 is ENHRY and CDR2 is SYGVKD. The CDR3 covers 13 residues. The DNA of the CDR3 is TGTGCCATCAGTGAGCGGGACTTCGATGAGCAGTTCTTC. Its translation: CAISERDFDEQFF.

The chain combines TRBV6-1 with TRBJ2-3; 9 bases map to TRBD2. V shed 4 bases and J 6 bases; nucleotides not matched to a gene: 5. CDR3 length: 14 residues. The germline V gene has CDR1 MNHNS and CDR2 SASEGT. CDR3 in DNA: TGTGCCAGCAGTGCCGGGACTAGCCTCGATACGCAGTATTTT. Translation: CASSAGTSLDTQYF.

The chain recombines TRBV9 with TRBJ2-7; 8 bases line up with TRBD1. V gave up 4 bases and J gave up 2 bases; unmatched junction bases: 14. The V gene's germline CDR1 is SGDLS and CDR2 YYNGEE. The length of the CDR3 is 17 residues. The CDR3 here is CASSSNPGTGFTYEQYF. As DNA, the CDR3 is TGTGCCAGCAGCTCCAACCCCGGGACAGGTTTCACCTACGAGCAGTACTTC. Filled out from reference TRBV9 and TRBJ2-7, the complete variable domain reads DSGVTQTPKHLITATGQRVTLRCSPRSGDLSVYWYQQSLDQGLQFLIQYYNGEERAKGNILERFSAQQFPDLHSELNLSSLELGDSALYFCASSSNPGTGFTYEQYFGPGTRLTVT.

The genes are TRBV29-1 and TRBJ2-5; D may match TRBD1 or TRBD2 (5 bases each). The germline CDR1 and CDR2 sequences are SQVTM and ANQGSEA. This CDR3 region has 11 residues. Between the trimmed V and J ends, which lost 3 bases and 5 bases, there was a span of 7 bases. CDR3 nucleotides: TGCAGCGTTGATGAGGGGGAGACCCAGTACTTC. Translating gives CSVDEGETQYF.

This sequence joins TRBV5-1 and TRBJ2-7, with 8 bases matching TRBD1. The germline gives CDR1 SGHRS, CDR2 YFSETQ. The CDR3 covers 13 residues. After removal of 5 bases from V and 8 bases from J, the junction contained 9 bases not matched to a gene. In DNA form, the CDR3 reads TGCGCCAGCAGTCCTGGACAGGGTGCGAAGCAGTACTTC. It encodes CASSPGQGAKQYF.

This clone came up once. The V call is TRBV10-3, the J call TRBJ2-7, with a tentative D call TRBD2 (6 bases). Germline V lookup: CDR1 ENHRY, CDR2 SYGVKD. Trimming took off 6 bases at V and 3 bases at J, with 18 bases between the two ends. The CDR3 has 15 amino acids. CDR3 region: CAIRLGGIGVYEQYF. The CDR3 coding sequence is TGTGCCATCAGGCTCGGGGGAATAGGGGTCTACGAGCAGTACTTC.

The chain has TRBV2 and TRBJ2-3; 8 nucleotides align to TRBD2. Per germline, CDR1 SNHLY and CDR2 FYNNEI. Germline trimming cut 1 base from V and 4 bases from J; bases unmatched to any gene: 4. The CDR3 consists of 15 residues. The CDR3 spells CASSEDGGAADTQYF. CDR3 nucleotides: TGTGCCAGCAGTGAAGACGGGGGGGCGGCAGATACGCAGTATTTT.

The chain carries TRBV9 and TRBJ2-3, with 8 nucleotides matching TRBD2. Unmatched junction bases numbered 10, after V lost 3 bases and J lost 4 bases. CDR3 length: 16 amino acids. CDR1 is SGDLS, CDR2 YYNGEE, per germline. The CDR3 DNA reads TGTGCCAGCAGCGGTAGGTTAGCAGCGGGAGCAGATACGCAGTATTTT. Protein product: CASSGRLAAGADTQYF.

Turning to this clone: This specimen includes other DNA sequences encoding the same CDR3. This rearrangement joins TRBV11-2 to TRBJ2-5; no definite D call. This CDR3 contains 11 residues. Trimming cost V 1 base and J 5 bases, with 2 bases left between them. Germline CDR1 is SGHAT and CDR2 is FQNNGV. In DNA, the CDR3 is TGTGCCAGCAGCTTAGGGGAGACCCAGTACTTC. Translated, it gives CASSLGETQYF.

This clone appeared a few times. The CDR3 sequence is CASDCNGYTF. In DNA, the CDR3 is TGTGCCAGCGACTGTAATGGCTACACCTTC. The chain employs TRBV21-1 and TRBJ1-2. TRBV21-1 is a documented pseudogene. The CDR3 has 10 amino acids.